This entry lists 20 T cell receptor beta chains sequenced from one sample in a study of shared clonotypes between healthy human individuals. Using immunoSEQ multiplex PCR, the repertoire was profiled, and TCRdb retains in-frame clones only, with some absent. In the table there are about 2,500,000 clones, around 94% of which are singletons. Sequenced: naive CD4+ T cells sorted from blood. The sample's subset: CD45RA+ positively selected. The source of these receptors is a man younger than 35 in good health.

The J gene is TRBJ2-7, the V gene TRBV28, with 8 bases identical to TRBD1. Per the germline V gene, CDR1 is MDHEN and CDR2 is SYDVKM. V shed 6 bases, J shed 7 bases, and the junction held 14 bases outside the gene matches. CDR3 length: 15 amino acids. CDR3 amino acids: CASRSPGGVLREQYF. CDR3 nucleotide sequence: TGTGCCAGCAGGTCCCCAGGGGGCGTTCTAAGGGAGCAGTACTTC.

The chain has TRBV5-4 and TRBJ1-2; D gene unclear. The CDR3 runs 15 residues. Trimming removed 2 bases from V and 2 bases from J, with 13 bases in between. Per the germline V gene, CDR1 is SGHNT and CDR2 is YYREEE (reference sequence). For the CDR3, the DNA is TGTGCCAGCAGCTTAAGAGCAAGCGCCAACTATGGCTACACCTTC. It specifies CASSLRASANYGYTF.

V is TRBV5-4 and J is TRBJ2-7; tentatively, D is TRBD2 (7 bases). V shed 2 bases and J shed 5 bases, with 17 bases lying between them. CDR3 length: 15 residues. From germline, CDR1 is SGHNT and CDR2 YYREEE (reference sequence). CDR3 loop: CASSLGGASRDEQYF. In DNA form, the CDR3 reads TGTGCCAGCAGCTTAGGGGGGGCAAGTAGGGACGAGCAGTACTTC.

The V gene is TRBV20-1, the J gene TRBJ2-1, with D possibly matching TRBD1 (5 bases). V lost 5 bases and J lost 6, with 8 bases in between. The CDR3 loop spans 11 amino acids. Germline V gene lookup returns CDR1 DFQATT and CDR2 SNEGSKA (reference sequence). In DNA, the CDR3 is TGCAGTGCTGGGGCGTTCAATGAGCAGTTCTTC. Translated, it gives CSAGAFNEQFF.

J is TRBJ2-3 and V is TRBV6-5, with 9 nucleotides matching TRBD2. Germline V CDR1 and CDR2: MNHEY, SVGAGI. J was trimmed by 3 bases and V by 3 bases; bases with no gene match: 1. The length of the CDR3 is 14 residues. The CDR3 DNA sequence: TGTGCCAGCAGTTATAGCGGGAGAACAGATACGCAGTATTTT. Amino acids: CASSYSGRTDTQYF.

The genes are TRBV5-1 and TRBJ1-1; D gene unclear. CDR3 length: 15 residues. Germline values: CDR1 SGHRS, CDR2 YFSETQ. With 0 bases removed from V and 7 bases from J, the gap between germline ends came to 16 bases. CDR3 sequence reads: CASSLEPGVSSEAFF. Written as DNA, the CDR3 is TGCGCCAGCAGCTTGGAACCGGGAGTTTCTAGTGAAGCTTTCTTT.

The chain's CDR3 is CASSQRANTGELFF. CDR3 nucleotide sequence: TGCGCCAGCAGTCAGCGGGCGAACACCGGGGAGCTGTTTTTT. The rearrangement joins TRBV10-2 to TRBJ2-2, with TRBD2 as a possible D gene (6 bases). The V end lost 5 bases, the J end lost 0 bases, and 7 bases lay between the germline ends. CDR1 and CDR2 from the germline V gene are WSHSY and SAAADI. This CDR3 is 14 amino acids long.

V usage is TRBV27 and J usage is TRBJ1-4; 9 bases line up with TRBD1. Germline CDR1 and CDR2: MNHEY and SMNVEV (reference sequence). Germline trimming cut 5 bases from V and 10 bases from J; bases unmatched to any gene: 11. The CDR3 runs 15 residues. CDR3 sequence (DNA): TGTGCCAGCAGTAACAGGGGGCTGGGGAAGGGAAAACTGTTTTTT. It specifies CASSNRGLGKGKLFF.

V usage is TRBV27 and J usage is TRBJ1-6, with D maybe TRBD1 (5 bases). The CDR3 is 14 residues long. The germline CDR1 and CDR2 sequences are MNHEY and SMNVEV (reference sequence). Trimming removed 1 base at V and 7 bases at J, with 8 bases between. The chain's CDR3 is CASSLYAGNSPLHF. The CDR3, as DNA: TGTGCCAGCAGTTTATATGCAGGGAATTCACCCCTCCACTTT.

V usage is TRBV15 and J usage is TRBJ2-3; 13 bases agree with TRBD2. This CDR3 is 19 amino acids long. The V gene end was trimmed by 1 base and the J gene end by 0 bases; junction bases not matched to a gene: 7. Germline V lookup: CDR1 LNHNV, CDR2 YYDKDF (reference sequence). CDR3 loop: CATSRVRTSGGPSTDTQYF. In DNA, the CDR3 is TGTGCCACCAGCAGAGTGAGGACTAGCGGGGGACCTAGCACAGATACGCAGTATTTT.

The chain employs TRBV19 and TRBJ1-5; 9 bases align to TRBD1. Losses at the gene ends were 4 bases for V and 4 bases for J; bases not matched to a gene: 2. Looked up from germline, CDR1 is LNHDA and CDR2 is SQIVND (reference sequence). The CDR3 runs to 14 residues. The CDR3 DNA sequence: TGTGCCAGTAGTAAAGACAGGGGGAATCAGCCCCAGCATTTT. Its protein is CASSKDRGNQPQHF.

The chain links TRBV5-5 to TRBJ1-2; 9 bases agree with TRBD1. The V gene's germline CDR1 is SGHKS and CDR2 YYEKEE (reference sequence). The CDR3 totals 15 residues. V dropped 0 bases and J dropped 2; count of bases not matched to a gene: 2. CDR3 protein: CASSLAGQGNYGYTF. The CDR3, as DNA: TGTGCCAGCAGCTTGGCGGGACAGGGCAACTATGGCTACACCTTC.

The rearrangement joins TRBV10-3 to TRBJ2-7, with 8 bases matching TRBD2. CDR1 is ENHRY, CDR2 SYGVKD, per germline. CDR3 length: 17 amino acids. The J segment lost 5 bases and the V segment lost 6 bases, leaving 18 bases of the junction unmatched. For the CDR3, the DNA is TGTGCCATCAGCCCTAAAGGAGGCGGACTAGCAGGCCACGAGCAGTACTTC. Amino acid sequence: CAISPKGGGLAGHEQYF.

The chain joins TRBV5-4 to TRBJ2-7, with TRBD2 as a possible D gene (6 bases). This CDR3 is 16 amino acids long. Per germline, CDR1 SGHNT and CDR2 YYREEE (reference sequence). Deletions cut 4 bases from V and 5 bases from J, with 22 bases between. The CDR3 nucleotides read TGTGCCAGCAGCCCCGGTGGAGCGGGCTCTCGGGACGAGCAGTACTTC. It encodes CASSPGGAGSRDEQYF.

This rearrangement joins TRBV7-2 to TRBJ2-2; D is perhaps TRBD1 (6 bases). Between the trimmed V and J ends, which lost 5 bases and 5 bases, there was a span of 15 bases. Germline CDR1 SGHTA, CDR2 FQGNSA. This CDR3 comprises 15 residues. This CDR3 reads CASSPPQGWTGELFF. The CDR3 nucleotides read TGTGCCAGCAGCCCGCCCCAGGGGTGGACCGGGGAGCTGTTTTTT. The full variable domain, its missing parts supplied by reference TRBV7-2 and TRBJ2-2, is GAGVSQSPSNKVTEKGKDVELRCDPISGHTALYWYRQSLGQGLEFLIYFQGNSAPDKSGLPSDRFSAERTGGSVSTLTIQRTQQEDSAVYLCASSPPQGWTGELFFGEGSRLTVL.

The chain carries TRBV11-2 and TRBJ2-3, with 9 bases that match TRBD1. This CDR3 has 14 residues. In germline, CDR1 is SGHAT, CDR2 FQNNGV. V lost 5 bases, J lost 5 bases, and 5 bases stayed unmatched. The CDR3 sequence: CASSQDRGLDTQYF. The DNA of the CDR3 is TGTGCCAGCAGCCAAGACAGGGGGTTAGATACGCAGTATTTT.

Of note for this clone: The sample carries other DNA sequences with the same CDR3. This chain uses TRBV10-3 with TRBJ1-5; D ambiguous. The CDR3 spans 15 residues. Germline CDR1 reads ENHRY; CDR2 reads SYGVKD. The V gene lost 0 bases and the J gene lost 0 bases, with 6 bases spanning the gap. In DNA form, the CDR3 reads TGTGCCATCAGTGAGTCCGGCAGTAGCAATCAGCCCCAGCATTTT. Protein sequence: CAISESGSSNQPQHF.

The chain uses TRBV7-3 and TRBJ1-1; 9 bases match TRBD1. The germline gives CDR1 SGHTA, CDR2 FQGTGA. The length of the CDR3 is 15 residues. V was pared by 5 bases and J by 8 bases, with 12 bases of the junction left unmatched. This CDR3 is CASSQTGGARGEAFF. For the CDR3, the DNA is TGTGCCAGCAGCCAAACAGGGGGCGCGAGAGGGGAAGCTTTCTTT.

The gene calls are TRBV28 and TRBJ1-1; TRBD1 aligns across 10 bases. The CDR3 has 15 amino acids. V lost 7 bases and J lost 8; bases outside the gene matches: 13. Germline V gives CDR1 MDHEN, CDR2 SYDVKM. The CDR3 region is CASNNIGTGDREAFF. The CDR3 coding sequence is TGTGCCAGCAATAACATTGGGACAGGGGATCGCGAAGCTTTCTTT.

Concerning this clone: The sample has other DNA sequences that encode this CDR3 too. The J gene is TRBJ2-7, the V gene TRBV5-1; 10 bases are a match to TRBD1. The CDR3 sequence is 13 residues long. Germline CDR1 SGHRS, CDR2 YFSETQ. With 5 bases clipped from V and 4 bases from J, the junction kept 3 bases outside the gene matches. CDR3 sequence reads: CASSWDRGYEQYF. The CDR3 DNA reads as TGCGCCAGCAGTTGGGACAGGGGTTACGAGCAGTACTTC.